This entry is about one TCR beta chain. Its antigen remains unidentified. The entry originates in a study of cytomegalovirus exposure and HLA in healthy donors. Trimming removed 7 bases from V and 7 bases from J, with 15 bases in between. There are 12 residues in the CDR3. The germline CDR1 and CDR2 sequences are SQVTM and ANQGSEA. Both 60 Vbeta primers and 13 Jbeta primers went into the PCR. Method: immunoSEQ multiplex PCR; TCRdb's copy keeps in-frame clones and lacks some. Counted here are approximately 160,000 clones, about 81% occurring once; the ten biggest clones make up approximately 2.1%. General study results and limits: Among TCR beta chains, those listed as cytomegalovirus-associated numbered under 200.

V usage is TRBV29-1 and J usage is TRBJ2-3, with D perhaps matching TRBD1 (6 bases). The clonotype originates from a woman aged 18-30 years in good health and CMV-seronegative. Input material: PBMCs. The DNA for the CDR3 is TGCAGCGGGGGCAGGGGTGGGAATACGCAGTATTTT. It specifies CSGGRGGNTQYF.